A selection of T cell receptor beta chains follows, all from one sample in a study of circulating CD8 cells and anti-PD-1 response in melanoma. TCRdb analysed the reads with MiXCR anew, one entry per CDR3 protein. The sample gives around 1,200 distinct CDR3 sequences, 6% to 8.5% of which show up once; approximately 11% is in the top ten. The sample was CD8+ T cells from PBMCs, taken at baseline or after one month of anti-PD-1 therapy (not recorded which). The receptors derive from a human donor with melanoma. CDR3s include the opening cysteine and the closing phenylalanine or tryptophan. A D gene is named only where the DNA matches it firmly. Clone size reads once, few, many, or a class if the clone is expanded.

d_gene: TRBD1; abundance: large; v_gene: TRBV24-1; j_gene: TRBJ2-2; CDR3aa: CATSDFRGQPNTGELFF; CDR3nt: TGTGCCACCAGTGATTTCAGGGGACAGCCAAACACCGGGGAGCTGTTTTTT
d_gene: TRBD2; abundance: large; v_gene: TRBV19; j_gene: TRBJ2-3; CDR3aa: CASIGLAGTDTQYF; CDR3nt: TGTGCCAGTATCGGACTAGCGGGGACAGATACGCAGTATTTT